A selection of T cell receptor beta chains follows, all from one sample in a study of blood T cells in healthy people across ages. TCRdb used MiXCR to reprocess the 5' RACE reads, holding one entry per CDR3 protein. The repertoire holds roughly 860,000 distinct CDR3 sequences, with 62% as singletons. The source material was blood. Receptors originate from a man aged 25 to 45 in good health. CDR3s include the opening cysteine and the closing phenylalanine or tryptophan. D genes are given only for firm matches. Rows give clone size only sometimes, using once, few, many, or a class for an expanded clone.

V,D,J,size,DNA,CDR3
TRBV14,TRBD1,TRBJ2-5,-,TGTGCCAGCAGCCTTACGGGACAGATAGAAGAGACCCAGTACTTC,CASSLTGQIEETQYF
TRBV20-1,TRBD2,TRBJ2-7,many,TGCAGTGCTAGAGATCTGGTTAGCGGGCCCTATATCTGGTACTTC,CSARDLVSGPYIWYF
TRBV5-1,-,TRBJ2-7,-,TGCGCCAGCAGCTTGGGCCTTCTCCGGGACCCATGGGGCCTCTCCTACGAGCAGTACTTC,CASSLGLLRDPWGLSYEQYF
TRBV7-2,-,TRBJ2-5,-,TGTGCCAGCAGCTTAGGCAGTAGACAAGAGACCCAGTACTTC,CASSLGSRQETQYF
TRBV10-3,TRBD1,TRBJ2-5,-,TGTGCCATCAGAGGGGACAGGAGTCTTCAAGAGACCCAGTACTTC,CAIRGDRSLQETQYF
TRBV4-2,-,TRBJ2-3,-,TGTGCCAGCAGATCGAACTTGTGGGACACAGATACGCAGTATTTT,CASRSNLWDTDTQYF
TRBV20-1,TRBD1,TRBJ2-1,-,TGCAGTGCTAGAGACGGGACAGGGGTTTACAATGAGCAGTTCTTC,CSARDGTGVYNEQFF
TRBV21-1,-,TRBJ1-2,-,TGTGCCAGCAGCAAAGCGGGACAGGGCGCCTATGGCTACACCTTC,CASSKAGQGAYGYTF
TRBV12-3/TRBV12-4,-,TRBJ2-7,few,TGTGCCAGCAGCTTCTTCACCACGGGGCAGTACTTC,CASSFFTTGQYF
TRBV2,TRBD1,TRBJ2-1,-,TGTGCCAGCAGCGTGACAGGGGTGATTACAAATGAGCAGTTCTTC,CASSVTGVITNEQFF
TRBV5-1,-,TRBJ2-7,-,TGCGCCAGCAGCTTGGCCGCTGGGGGCTGGTACGAGCAGTACTTC,CASSLAAGGWYEQYF
TRBV6-2/TRBV6-3,-,TRBJ2-7,-,TGTGCCAGCAGCCCCCGGACACAGGGCTACGAGCAGTACTTC,CASSPRTQGYEQYF
TRBV28,TRBD1,TRBJ1-5,-,TGTGCCAGCAGTCTCAGGGGGAAGGATCAGCCCCAGCATTTT,CASSLRGKDQPQHF
TRBV9,-,TRBJ2-2,-,TGTGCCAGCAGCGTAGAGAGCCAAACCGGGGAGCTGTTTTTT,CASSVESQTGELFF
TRBV4-2,-,TRBJ2-5,-,TGTGCCAGCAGCCCCAAACCGGTTCAGGGGACCCAGTACTTC,CASSPKPVQGTQYF
TRBV4-3,TRBD2,TRBJ2-1,-,TGCGCCAGCAGCCAAGTGGGACTAGCCTACAATGAGCAGTTCTTC,CASSQVGLAYNEQFF
TRBV28,TRBD1,TRBJ2-1,-,TGTGCCAGCAGTCGCGCCGGGACAGCCTACAATGAGCAGTTCTTC,CASSRAGTAYNEQFF
TRBV11-2,TRBD1,TRBJ1-6,few,TGTGCCAGCGGAGTGAGGACAGGGGAAAACTCCTATAATTCACCCCTCCACTTT,CASGVRTGENSYNSPLHF
TRBV20-1,-,TRBJ2-1,-,TGCAGCGCCGTCAGCGGGCTAGTTAGGACGAGCTCCTACAATGAGCAGTTCTTC,CSAVSGLVRTSSYNEQFF
TRBV6-2/TRBV6-3,-,TRBJ2-5,few,TGTGCCAGCAGCAAACTAGACCGAGAGACCCAGTACTTC,CASSKLDRETQYF
TRBV29-1,TRBD1,TRBJ1-2,-,TGCAGCGCCCATTGGACAGGGATGTATAACTATGGCTACACCTTC,CSAHWTGMYNYGYTF
TRBV14,-,TRBJ2-1,-,TGTGCCAGCAGCGAGCACTTTACAGGGATGAATGAGCAGTTCTTC,CASSEHFTGMNEQFF
TRBV7-3,-,TRBJ2-1,few,TGTGCCAGCAGCTTAATATGGGGCGAGTCGAGTGATGCCTACAATGAGCAGTTCTTC,CASSLIWGESSDAYNEQFF
TRBV15,TRBD2,TRBJ2-3,once,TGTGCCACCAGCCTAGCGGGGTCCTTCACAGATACGCAGTATTTT,CATSLAGSFTDTQYF